The 19 T cell receptor beta chains below all came from one sample that was sequenced in a study of cytomegalovirus exposure and HLA in healthy donors. Use of 60 Vbeta and 13 Jbeta primers characterized the PCR. Clones were read by immunoSEQ multiplex PCR, and TCRdb kept only the in-frame ones, dropping some. The table includes about 150,000 clones, around 80% detected once. The source material was PBMCs. All receptors derive from a woman aged 45-65 years in good health and CMV-seropositive.

This chain connects TRBV7-9 to TRBJ2-2; weak D call: TRBD1 (5 bases). Germline CDR1 SEHNR, CDR2 FQNEAQ (reference sequence). Between the trimmed V and J ends, which lost 0 bases and 1 base, there was a span of 9 bases. CDR3 length: 16 residues. The CDR3 bases are TGTGCCAGCAGCTTAGCCCCAACAGGGAACACCGGGGAGCTGTTTTTT. Amino acids: CASSLAPTGNTGELFF.

This clone was seen only once. The chain couples TRBV4-1 to TRBJ1-1, with 8 bases that match TRBD1. The germline CDR1 and CDR2 sequences are MGHRA and YSYEKL. V lost 6 bases to trimming and J lost 5 bases; unmatched junction nucleotides: 5. The CDR3 covers 13 residues. The CDR3 loop is CASSLTGVTEAFF. The CDR3 DNA reads TGCGCCAGCAGTCTGACAGGGGTGACTGAAGCTTTCTTT.

The DNA for the CDR3 is TGTGCCACCAGCAGACCAGGACAGGGGTCCTACTATGGCTACACCTTC. This translates into CATSRPGQGSYYGYTF. V is TRBV15 and J is TRBJ1-2, with 9 bases fitting TRBD1. J gave up 3 bases and V 2 bases, and 7 bases lay outside the gene matches. The CDR3 is 16 residues long. CDR1 and CDR2 from the germline V gene are LNHNV and YYDKDF (reference sequence).

This clone was seen a single time. J is TRBJ2-1 and V is TRBV21-1; the D segment call TRBD1 is taken from the table without a DNA check. TRBV21-1 has pseudogene status. CDR3 length: 16 amino acids. The CDR3 DNA sequence: TGTGCCAGCAGCAAAGCGGGCAGGGGGATCTACAATGAGCAGTTCTTC. Residues: CASSKAGRGIYNEQFF.

This clone appeared a few times. The V gene is TRBV5-4, the J gene TRBJ1-2; a possible D gene is TRBD1 (5 bases). V was shortened by 5 bases and J by 5 bases, with 13 bases between the two germline ends. Germline CDR1 is SGHNT and CDR2 is YYREEE (reference sequence). The CDR3 is 13 residues long. CDR3 residues: CASSDGGPYGYTF. In nucleotides, the CDR3 is TGTGCCAGCAGTGACGGGGGACCTTATGGCTACACCTTC.

The chain's CDR3 is CASKTGSTRGDSPLHF. Written as DNA, the CDR3 is TGCGCCAGCAAGACAGGGTCAACAAGGGGAGATTCACCCCTCCACTTT. This chain joins TRBV5-1 and TRBJ1-6; 7 nucleotides line up with TRBD1. The J segment lost 8 bases and the V segment lost 6 bases, leaving 14 bases of the junction unmatched. The CDR3 loop spans 16 amino acids. Germline-derived CDR1 and CDR2 are SGHRS and YFSETQ.

The V call is TRBV15, the J call TRBJ2-7; perhaps TRBD1 as D (5 bases). Trimming shortened V by 1 base and J by 6 bases, and 13 bases separated the two germline ends. The germline V gene encodes CDR1 LNHNV and CDR2 YYDKDF (reference sequence). This CDR3 has 14 amino acids. The CDR3 protein is CATSRGGQGGEQYF. The CDR3 region has the DNA TGTGCCACCAGCAGAGGGGGCCAGGGTGGCGAGCAGTACTTC.

The rearrangement joins TRBV19 to TRBJ1-5, with 7 bases matching TRBD1. With V trimmed by 0 bases and J by 5 bases, 4 bases remained unmatched. Germline loops: CDR1 LNHDA, CDR2 SQIVND (reference sequence). The CDR3 runs 15 residues. The CDR3 coding sequence is TGTGCCAGTAGTATAGAGAACAGGGGCTATCAGCCCCAGCATTTT. It encodes CASSIENRGYQPQHF.

The V and J genes are TRBV29-1 and TRBJ1-1, with 8 bases fitting TRBD1. Germline CDR1 reads SQVTM; CDR2 reads ANQGSEA. After removal of 6 bases from V and 2 bases from J, the junction contained 2 bases not matched to a gene. The CDR3 contains 12 residues. For the CDR3, the DNA is TGCAGCGTAGGACAGGGTAACACTGAAGCTTTCTTT. Translating it yields CSVGQGNTEAFF.

The rearrangement links TRBV7-8 to TRBJ2-7; 7 nucleotides match TRBD1. The CDR3 has 15 residues. After removal of 0 bases from V and 3 bases from J, the junction contained 5 bases not matched to a gene. Germline lookup yields CDR1 SGHVS and CDR2 FQNEAQ. CDR3 loop: CASSLATGADYEQYF. Written as DNA, the CDR3 is TGTGCCAGCAGCTTAGCAACAGGGGCGGACTACGAGCAGTACTTC.

The rearrangement uses TRBV5-1 and TRBJ2-3; TRBD2 might be the D (6 bases). Deletions cut 4 bases from V and 6 bases from J, with 15 bases between. CDR1 SGHRS and CDR2 YFSETQ come from the germline V gene. This CDR3 has 14 amino acids. For the CDR3, the DNA is TGCGCCAGCAGCCCTGGGGCCGCGGGGGATACGCAGTATTTT. This sequence encodes CASSPGAAGDTQYF.

The V gene is TRBV19, the J gene TRBJ2-7; 7 positions match TRBD1. CDR1 LNHDA and CDR2 SQIVND come from the germline V gene (reference sequence). With V trimmed by 2 bases and J by 8 bases, 12 bases remained unmatched. CDR3 size: 15 residues. Here the CDR3 DNA reads TGTGCCAGTAGTATAAGGTATGAGACAGGGTCTAAGCAGTACTTC. It codes for CASSIRYETGSKQYF.

The chain links TRBV6-5 to TRBJ2-3; 7 bases are a match to TRBD1. J was trimmed by 5 bases and V by 2 bases; bases with no gene match: 4. The length of the CDR3 is 14 residues. CDR1 is MNHEY and CDR2 is SVGAGI in the germline V gene. The CDR3 DNA reads TGTGCCAGCAGTTACAGGGGGCGCCGAGATACGCAGTATTTT. This sequence encodes CASSYRGRRDTQYF.

The rearrangement joins TRBV5-6 to TRBJ2-1; 7 bases agree with TRBD2. The V and J ends lost 7 bases and 3 bases, in that order; junction bases with no gene match: 4. The CDR3 spans 13 residues. The germline CDR1 and CDR2 sequences are SGHDT and YYEEEE. The CDR3 region is CASLGGGYNEQFF. The CDR3 DNA reads as TGTGCCAGCTTGGGGGGGGGCTACAATGAGCAGTTCTTC. Together with reference TRBV5-6 and TRBJ2-1, the CDR3 gives the full variable domain: DAGVTQSPTHLIKTRGQQVTLRCSPKSGHDTVSWYQQALGQGPQFIFQYYEEEERQRGNFPDRFSGHQFPNYSSELNVNALLLGDSALYLCASLGGGYNEQFFGPGTRLTVL.

This chain joins TRBV2 and TRBJ1-6, with a possible D match to TRBD1 (5 bases). The V gene's germline CDR1 is SNHLY and CDR2 FYNNEI. V lost 7 bases to trimming and J lost 7 bases, with 11 bases between them. This CDR3 contains 13 residues. The CDR3 sequence: CASTAGGNSPLHF. In nucleotides, the CDR3 is TGTGCCAGCACCGCGGGGGGGAATTCACCCCTCCACTTT.

Written as DNA, the CDR3 is TGTGCCAGCAGCCCCGGGACAGTAACTGAAGCTTTCTTT. Translated, it gives CASSPGTVTEAFF. The chain recombines TRBV27 with TRBJ1-1; 7 bases align to TRBD1. This CDR3 is built from 13 residues. V lost 6 bases and J lost 5; bases outside the gene matches: 6. Germline CDR1 and CDR2: MNHEY and SMNVEV (reference sequence).

This rearrangement joins TRBV11-2 to TRBJ2-5; TRBD2 aligns across 7 bases. V gave up 4 bases and J gave up 1 base; unmatched junction bases: 9. The length of the CDR3 is 16 residues. CDR1 and CDR2 from the germline V gene are SGHAT and FQNNGV. The DNA of the CDR3 is TGTGCCAGCAGCTCAAGCCGGGGGGAACTCCAAGAGACCCAGTACTTC. Residues: CASSSSRGELQETQYF.

V and J are TRBV5-8 and TRBJ2-7, with TRBD2 matching over 12 bases. From germline, CDR1 is SGHTS and CDR2 YDEGEE. The CDR3 length is 15 residues. Losses at the gene ends were 0 bases for V and 3 bases for J; bases not matched to a gene: 1. The CDR3 reads CASSLGTSGVYEQYF. CDR3 in DNA: TGTGCCAGCAGCTTGGGGACTAGCGGGGTCTACGAGCAGTACTTC.

This sequence joins TRBV27 and TRBJ1-1; D is possibly TRBD1 (5 bases). Germline V lookup: CDR1 MNHEY, CDR2 SMNVEV (reference sequence). Trimming pared 5 bases from V and 6 bases from J, leaving 13 bases between. The CDR3 loop spans 13 amino acids. As DNA, the CDR3 is TGTGCCAGCAGTCCCTGGGGCAGACCTGAAGCTTTCTTT. Translation: CASSPWGRPEAFF.